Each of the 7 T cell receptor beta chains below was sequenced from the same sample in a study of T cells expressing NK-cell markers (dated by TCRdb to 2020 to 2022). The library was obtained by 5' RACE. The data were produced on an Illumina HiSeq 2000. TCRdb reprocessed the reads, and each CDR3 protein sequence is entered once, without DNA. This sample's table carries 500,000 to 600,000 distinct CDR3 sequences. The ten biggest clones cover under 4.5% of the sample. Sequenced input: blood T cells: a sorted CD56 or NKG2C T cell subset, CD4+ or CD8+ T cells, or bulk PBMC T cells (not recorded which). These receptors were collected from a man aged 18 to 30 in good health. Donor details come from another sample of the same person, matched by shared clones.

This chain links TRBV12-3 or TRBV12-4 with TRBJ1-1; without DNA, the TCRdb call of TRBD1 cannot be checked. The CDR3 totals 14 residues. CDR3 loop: CASSPRERGAEAFF.

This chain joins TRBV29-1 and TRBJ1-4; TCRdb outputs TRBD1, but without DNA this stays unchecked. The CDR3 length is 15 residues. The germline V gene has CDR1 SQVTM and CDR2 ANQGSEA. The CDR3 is CSASGAGGFNEKLFF.

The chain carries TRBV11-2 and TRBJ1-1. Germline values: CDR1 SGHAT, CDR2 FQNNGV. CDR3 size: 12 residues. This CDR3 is CASSLGRDGAFF. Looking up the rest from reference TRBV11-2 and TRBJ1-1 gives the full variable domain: EAGVAQSPRYKIIEKRQSVAFWCNPISGHATLYWYQQILGQGPKLLIQFQNNGVVDDSQLPKDRFSAERLKGVDSTLKIQPAKLEDSAVYLCASSLGRDGAFFGQGTRLTVV.

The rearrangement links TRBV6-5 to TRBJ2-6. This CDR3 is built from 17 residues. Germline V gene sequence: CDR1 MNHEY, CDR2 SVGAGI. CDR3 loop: CASSSRGPSSGANVLTF.

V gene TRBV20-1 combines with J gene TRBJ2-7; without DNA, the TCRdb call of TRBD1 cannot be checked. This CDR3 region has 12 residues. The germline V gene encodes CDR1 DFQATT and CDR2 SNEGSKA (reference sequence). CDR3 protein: CSARDEQGGQYF.

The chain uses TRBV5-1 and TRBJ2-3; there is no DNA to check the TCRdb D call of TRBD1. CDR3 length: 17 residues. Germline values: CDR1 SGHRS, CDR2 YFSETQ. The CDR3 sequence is CASSPPTGGASADTQYF.

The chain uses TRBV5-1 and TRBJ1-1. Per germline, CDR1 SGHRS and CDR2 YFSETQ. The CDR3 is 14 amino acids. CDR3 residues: CASSLGEVGTEAFF.